The source of this TCR beta chain is a study of identifying expanded T cells in peripheral blood. General observations from the study: Clone count variance between roughly two-week samples rose with total template count.

V gave up 1 base and J gave up 5 bases, with 20 bases separating them. From germline, CDR1 is SSHAT and CDR2 FNYEAQ (reference sequence). The CDR3 totals 17 residues. During the collection period, no donor immune events like infections were recorded. Profiled with immunoSEQ multiplex PCR; TCRdb holds only in-frame clones, not every one. The sample lists some 130,000 clones; less than 90% were seen once. As concerns this clone: The antigen is not known.

The gene calls are TRBV7-7 and TRBJ2-5, with D possibly matching TRBD2 (6 bases). This TCR derives from a person aged 18 to 75 in good health. The sample was blood. CDR3 region: CASSLGGAGRAWETQYF. In nucleotides, the CDR3 is TGTGCCAGCAGCTTAGGTGGAGCGGGCCGGGCTTGGGAGACCCAGTACTTC. The full variable domain, completed using reference TRBV7-7 and TRBJ2-5, is GAGVSQSPRYKVTKRGQDVTLRCDPISSHATLYWYQQALGQGPEFLTYFNYEAQPDKSGLPSDRFSAERPEGSISTLTIQRTEQRDSAMYRCASSLGGAGRAWETQYFGPGTRLLVL.